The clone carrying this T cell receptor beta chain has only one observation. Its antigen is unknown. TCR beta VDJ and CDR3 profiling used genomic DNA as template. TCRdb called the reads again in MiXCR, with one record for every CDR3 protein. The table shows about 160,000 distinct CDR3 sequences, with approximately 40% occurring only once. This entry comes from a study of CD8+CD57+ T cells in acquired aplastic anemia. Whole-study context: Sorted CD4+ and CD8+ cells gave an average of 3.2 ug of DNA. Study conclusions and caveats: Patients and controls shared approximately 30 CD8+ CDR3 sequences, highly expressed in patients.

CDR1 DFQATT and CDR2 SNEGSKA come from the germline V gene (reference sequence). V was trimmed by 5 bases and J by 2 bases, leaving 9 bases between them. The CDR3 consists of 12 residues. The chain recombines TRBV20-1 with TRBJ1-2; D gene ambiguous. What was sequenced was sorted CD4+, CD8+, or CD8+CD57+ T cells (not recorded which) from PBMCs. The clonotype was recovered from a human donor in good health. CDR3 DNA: TGCAGTGCTGTAGACGGGAACTATGGCTACACCTTC. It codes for CSAVDGNYGYTF.